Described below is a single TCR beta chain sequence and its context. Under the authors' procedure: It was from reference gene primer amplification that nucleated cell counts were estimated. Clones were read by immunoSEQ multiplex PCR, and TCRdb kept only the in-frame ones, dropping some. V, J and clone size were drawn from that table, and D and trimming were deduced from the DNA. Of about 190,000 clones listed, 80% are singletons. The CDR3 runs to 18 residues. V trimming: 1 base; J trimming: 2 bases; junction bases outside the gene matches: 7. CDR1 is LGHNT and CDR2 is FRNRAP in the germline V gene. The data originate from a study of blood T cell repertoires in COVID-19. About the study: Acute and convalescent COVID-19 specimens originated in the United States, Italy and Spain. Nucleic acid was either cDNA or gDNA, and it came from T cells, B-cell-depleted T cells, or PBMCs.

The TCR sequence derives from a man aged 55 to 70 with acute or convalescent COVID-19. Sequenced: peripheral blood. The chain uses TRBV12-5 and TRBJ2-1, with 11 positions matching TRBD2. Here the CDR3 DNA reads TGTGCTAGTGGTTTGGGACTTAGCGGGAGGGCCCCCTACAATGAGCAGTTCTTC. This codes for CASGLGLSGRAPYNEQFF.